The next 5 T cell receptor beta chains were all read from a single sample in a study of cytomegalovirus exposure and HLA in healthy donors (dated by TCRdb to the late 2010s). Receptors were amplified or captured by the immunoSEQ multiplex PCR assay. A mixture of 60 forward primers for TCR Vbeta segments and 13 reverse primers for TCR Jbeta segments was used in the multiplex PCR. TCRdb stores this immuneACCESS table with in-frame sequences only. Part of the clones is absent; in the studies checked, under half of the shortfall reflects unresolved V genes, and no reason is known for the rest. The sample table contains tens of thousands of clones; only one count was recorded for roughly three quarters of them. The ten largest clones represent about 4% of the sample. What was sequenced was PBMCs. These receptors all come from a man aged 30 to 39 in good health and CMV-seronegative.

The rearrangement uses TRBV11-2 and TRBJ2-5; perhaps TRBD1 as D (6 bases). In germline, CDR1 is SGHAT, CDR2 FQNNGV. Trimming took 5 bases from V and 1 from J, leaving 14 bases between them. CDR3 length equals 15 residues. The CDR3 reads CASSLHPGAQETQYF. Written as DNA, the CDR3 is TGTGCCAGCAGCCTCCACCCAGGGGCCCAAGAGACCCAGTACTTC.

The chain uses TRBV7-9 and TRBJ1-2; D not resolved. The V gene's germline CDR1 is SEHNR and CDR2 FQNEAQ (reference sequence). The CDR3 has 14 amino acids. Trimming stripped 1 base from V and 8 bases from J, with 14 bases between. CDR3 in amino acids: CASSLGGPRRGYTF. CDR3 in DNA: TGTGCCAGCAGCTTAGGCGGCCCTCGGAGGGGCTACACCTTC.

V usage is TRBV5-1 and J usage is TRBJ2-3; tentative D call: TRBD1 (10 bases). V gave up 3 bases and J gave up 3 bases, with 29 bases separating them. This CDR3 spans 20 amino acids. Germline CDR1 and CDR2: SGHRS and YFSETQ. Here the CDR3 DNA reads TGCGCCAGCAGCTCAACCGGGACAGGGGAGACTAGCGGTGAGACAGATACGCAGTATTTT. Residues: CASSSTGTGETSGETDTQYF.

This rearrangement joins TRBV10-1 to TRBJ2-7; the match to TRBD1 covers 9 bases. The CDR3 is 13 residues long. V dropped 6 bases and J dropped 4; count of bases not matched to a gene: 4. The germline V gene encodes CDR1 WNHNN and CDR2 SYGVQD (reference sequence). This CDR3 reads CASSPGTGYEQYF. For the CDR3, the DNA is TGCGCCAGCAGCCCCGGGACAGGGTACGAGCAGTACTTC.

This clone showed up just once. The gene calls are TRBV18 and TRBJ1-5, with 7 bases that match TRBD1. V dropped 4 bases and J dropped 1; count of bases not matched to a gene: 4. In germline, CDR1 is KGHSH, CDR2 LQKENI. CDR3 size: 15 residues. This CDR3 is CASSQSQGSNQPQHF. CDR3 DNA sequence: TGTGCCAGCTCACAATCACAGGGGAGCAATCAGCCCCAGCATTTT.